These 24 T cell receptor beta chains were all obtained from the same sample, sequenced in a study. Via MiXCR, TCRdb re-called the RT-PCR reads, giving one row per CDR3 protein. The top ten clones hold 3.6% of a sample with 550,000 to 750,000 distinct CDR3 sequences, 11% to 15% of them seen once. The specimen was memory CD4+ T cells from blood. Source of these receptors: a female donor in good health, serving as a healthy control.

This clonotype was detected ten times or more. The V gene is TRBV12-3 or TRBV12-4, the J gene TRBJ2-1; 7 positions agree with TRBD1. The length of the CDR3 is 13 residues. V dropped 4 bases and J dropped 8; count of bases not matched to a gene: 5. The CDR3 nucleotides are TGTGCCAGCAGTTCTCGACAGGGATATGAGCAGTTCTTC. It encodes CASSSRQGYEQFF.

This clonotype has at least ten counts. This chain links TRBV6-5 with TRBJ1-2; maybe TRBD1 (6 bases). Germline values: CDR1 MNHEY, CDR2 SVGAGI. This CDR3 is 13 amino acids long. The V end was cut by 0 bases, the J end by 7 bases, with 9 bases between. The CDR3 nucleotides are TGTGCCAGCAGTTACTCATCGGGGGCTGGCTACACCTTC. As protein: CASSYSSGAGYTF.

This clonotype turned up a few times. The V and J genes are TRBV5-1 and TRBJ1-2; 10 nucleotides line up with TRBD1. Germline CDR1 reads SGHRS; CDR2 reads YFSETQ. This CDR3 is built from 15 residues. Trimming took 4 bases from V and 4 from J; bases not matched to a gene: 7. Written as DNA, the CDR3 is TGCGCCAGCAGCGCCGGACAGGGGGAAGGCTATGGCTACACCTTC. Translated: CASSAGQGEGYGYTF.

This clonotype was observed at least ten times. The rearrangement uses TRBV7-3 and TRBJ2-1; D may be TRBD2 (5 bases). V lost 4 bases and J lost 0, with 10 bases in between. This CDR3 spans 15 amino acids. Germline CDR1 and CDR2: SGHTA and FQGTGA. This CDR3 is CASSSLGSSYNEQFF. The CDR3 DNA follows: TGTGCCAGCAGCTCTTTGGGGAGCTCCTACAATGAGCAGTTCTTC.

Only a few counts were recorded for this clonotype. The chain joins TRBV5-1 to TRBJ1-1; 7 nucleotides line up with TRBD1. The CDR3 runs 14 residues. CDR1 is SGHRS, CDR2 YFSETQ, per germline. J lost 2 bases, V lost 4 bases, and 5 bases had no gene match. The DNA of the CDR3 is TGCGCCAGCAGCGGGACAGCCTTTAACACTGAAGCTTTCTTT. Translated: CASSGTAFNTEAFF. Complete variable domain (other parts from reference TRBV5-1 and TRBJ1-1): KAGVTQTPRYLIKTRGQQVTLSCSPISGHRSVSWYQQTPGQGLQFLFEYFSETQRNKGNFPGRFSGRQFSNSRSEMNVSTLELGDSALYLCASSGTAFNTEAFFGQGTRLTVV.

This clonotype was counted a few times. The chain employs TRBV29-1 and TRBJ2-5, with D perhaps matching TRBD2 (6 bases). Germline values: CDR1 SQVTM, CDR2 ANQGSEA. The CDR3 runs 13 residues. The ends were cut back, 7 bases at V and 3 bases at J, with 15 bases in the middle. CDR3 region: CSGTVGGEETQYF. Here the CDR3 DNA reads TGCAGCGGAACGGTTGGCGGGGAAGAGACCCAGTACTTC.

V gene TRBV7-9 combines with J gene TRBJ2-1; the D gene could be TRBD1 or TRBD2 (5 bases each). Trimming took off 4 bases at V and 3 bases at J, with 16 bases between the two ends. The CDR3 runs 16 residues. Germline V lookup: CDR1 SEHNR, CDR2 FQNEAQ (reference sequence). The CDR3 sequence is CASSSTARGSYNEQFF. The CDR3 DNA is TGTGCCAGCAGCTCTACGGCCCGGGGCAGCTACAATGAGCAGTTCTTC.

There are many counts of this clonotype. The chain uses TRBV6-5 and TRBJ2-2, with D possibly TRBD1 on 6 matching bases. Germline V CDR1 and CDR2: MNHEY, SVGAGI. The V end was cut by 0 bases, the J end by 6 bases, with 11 bases between. The CDR3 contains 15 residues. The CDR3 is CASSYSWDTAGELFF. For the CDR3, the DNA is TGTGCCAGCAGTTACTCATGGGACACCGCCGGGGAGCTGTTTTTT.

This clonotype has at least ten counts. The rearrangement links TRBV30 to TRBJ1-1; no clear D gene. The germline gives CDR1 GTSNPN, CDR2 SVGIG (reference sequence). V was cut by 8 bases and J by 0 bases, with 10 bases left in between. This CDR3 has 12 amino acids. The CDR3 reads CAGFAMNTEAFF. CDR3 nucleotides: TGTGCCGGTTTTGCGATGAACACTGAAGCTTTCTTT.

Details on this clonotype: Germline is not matched at one junction end, which may reflect a read error. This chain links TRBV6-2 or TRBV6-3 with TRBJ1-5; D might be TRBD1 (6 bases). The CDR3 is made up of 13 amino acids. CDR1 and CDR2 from the germline V gene are MNHEY and SVGEGT. CDR3 sequence: CASSNRVDQPQPF. The CDR3 bases are TGTGCCAGCAGTAACAGGGTTGATCAGCCCCAGCCTTTT.

The chain has TRBV27 and TRBJ1-6; D gene unclear. The CDR3 covers 14 residues. The ends were cut back, 6 bases at V and 9 bases at J, with 15 bases in the middle. CDR1 MNHEY and CDR2 SMNVEV come from the germline V gene (reference sequence). The CDR3 here is CASRAVVGGSPLHF. Here the CDR3 DNA reads TGTGCCAGCAGGGCGGTAGTGGGTGGTTCACCCCTCCACTTT.

This clonotype was found a few times. The chain links TRBV3-1 to TRBJ1-1; 7 nucleotides agree with TRBD1. Per the germline V gene, CDR1 is LGHDT and CDR2 is YNNKEL (reference sequence). The V gene end was trimmed by 4 bases and the J gene end by 4 bases; junction bases not matched to a gene: 3. CDR3 length equals 13 residues. CDR3 residues: CASSPRDSTEAFF. In DNA, the CDR3 is TGTGCCAGCAGCCCCCGGGACAGCACTGAAGCTTTCTTT.

In its sample, this clonotype was seen a few times. The chain uses TRBV12-3 or TRBV12-4 and TRBJ1-1; tentatively, D is TRBD1 (6 bases). V lost 5 bases and J 10 bases, leaving 14 bases between the germline ends. CDR3 size: 12 residues. CDR3: CASSTGRVGAFF. DNA for the CDR3: TGTGCCAGCAGTACAGGGAGGGTGGGAGCTTTCTTT.

The chain employs TRBV30 and TRBJ1-2; unclear D gene. The germline V and J ends were trimmed by 5 bases and 4 bases, with 2 bases remaining between them. The CDR3 extends over 9 amino acids. Germline V gene data show CDR1 as GTSNPN and CDR2 as SVGIG (reference sequence). Written as DNA, the CDR3 is TGTGCCTGGGGCTATGGCTACACCTTC. Protein product: CAWGYGYTF.

The J gene is TRBJ1-2, the V gene TRBV20-1; 8 positions match TRBD1. V lost 2 bases, J lost 6 bases, and 26 bases stayed unmatched. This CDR3 spans 20 amino acids. CDR1 is DFQATT and CDR2 is SNEGSKA in the germline V gene (reference sequence). Here the CDR3 DNA reads TGCAGTGCTAGACTGACAGGGGCCAGCAGCGCGTCTCGAGGGCTCGATGGCTACACCTTC. Translated: CSARLTGASSASRGLDGYTF.

At least ten counts were recorded for this clonotype. CDR3 coding DNA: TGTGCCAGCAGCCCGGACAGATGGGGAGAGACCCAGTACTTC. Its protein product is CASSPDRWGETQYF. This chain uses TRBV27 with TRBJ2-5; tentatively, D is TRBD1 (6 bases). Trimming removed 6 bases from V and 4 bases from J, with 15 bases in between. The CDR3 length is 14 residues. In germline, CDR1 is MNHEY, CDR2 SMNVEV (reference sequence).

This clonotype was picked up many times. The chain combines TRBV4-3 with TRBJ2-7; weak D call: TRBD2 (6 bases). The CDR3 totals 16 residues. V was trimmed by 3 bases and J by 2 bases, leaving 17 bases between them. Germline CDR1 and CDR2: LGHNA and YSLEER. As DNA, the CDR3 is TGCGCCAGCAGCCAGATGGGGGGAGCTGAAACCTACGAGCAGTACTTC. It codes for CASSQMGGAETYEQYF.

This clonotype was detected ten times or more. The chain uses TRBV18 and TRBJ2-1, with 7 bases that match TRBD2. Germline trimming cut 8 bases from V and 3 bases from J; bases unmatched to any gene: 10. This CDR3 region has 15 residues. CDR1 is KGHSH and CDR2 is LQKENI in the germline V gene. This CDR3 is CASSPLAGDYNEQFF. Written as DNA, the CDR3 is TGTGCCAGCAGTCCTCTGGCGGGGGACTACAATGAGCAGTTCTTC.

J is TRBJ2-3 and V is TRBV2; TRBD2 might be the D (6 bases). V was trimmed by 8 bases and J by 6 bases, leaving 18 bases between them. Germline CDR1 reads SNHLY; CDR2 reads FYNNEI. This CDR3 spans 14 amino acids. This chain's CDR3 is CASGSQGGLDTQYF. CDR3 nucleotide sequence: TGTGCCAGCGGGTCCCAAGGAGGGTTGGATACGCAGTATTTT.

This clonotype occurred many times. The rearrangement links TRBV5-5 to TRBJ2-5; 7 bases map to TRBD2. The CDR3 runs 17 residues. Trimming took 4 bases from V and 5 from J; bases not matched to a gene: 17. The germline CDR1 and CDR2 sequences are SGHKS and YYEKEE (reference sequence). CDR3: CASSRRLQAGLAETQYF. The CDR3 DNA is TGTGCCAGCAGCAGGAGACTTCAAGCGGGATTAGCGGAGACCCAGTACTTC.

The sample holds many counts of this clonotype. The chain joins TRBV6-2 or TRBV6-3 to TRBJ2-3; 8 bases map to TRBD2. V dropped 5 bases and J dropped 2; count of bases not matched to a gene: 9. This CDR3 comprises 16 residues. Looked up from germline, CDR1 is MNHEY and CDR2 is SVGEGT. The DNA for the CDR3 is TGTGCCAGCAGTACTACTAGCGGACGATACACAGATACGCAGTATTTT. Its protein is CASSTTSGRYTDTQYF.

This clonotype came up many times. The rearrangement joins TRBV20-1 to TRBJ2-5; 12 bases match TRBD1. V dropped 3 bases and J dropped 4; count of bases not matched to a gene: 18. The germline gives CDR1 DFQATT, CDR2 SNEGSKA (reference sequence). The CDR3 is 19 residues long. The CDR3 DNA is TGCAGTGCTAGCCCCTCCTCACACCGGGACAGGGGGCGTCGAGAGACCCAGTACTTC. Amino acids: CSASPSSHRDRGRRETQYF.

This chain links TRBV6-6 with TRBJ1-1; 10 bases align to TRBD1. The CDR3 is made up of 17 amino acids. The V gene end was trimmed by 3 bases and the J gene end by 6 bases; junction bases not matched to a gene: 13. Germline assignment: CDR1 MNHNY and CDR2 SVGAGI (reference sequence). CDR3 amino acids: CASSYQASGTGVAEAFF. The DNA for the CDR3 is TGTGCCAGCAGTTATCAGGCCTCCGGGACAGGGGTAGCTGAAGCTTTCTTT.

This clonotype was seen repeatedly, ten times or more. V is TRBV5-1 and J is TRBJ2-3, with 8 bases matching TRBD2. Germline V lookup: CDR1 SGHRS, CDR2 YFSETQ. V was clipped by 4 bases and J by 0 bases; unmatched bases: 7. The CDR3 runs to 16 residues. The CDR3 DNA is TGCGCCAGCAGCCCCGCTAGCGGGTTTAGCACAGATACGCAGTATTTT. It codes for CASSPASGFSTDTQYF.